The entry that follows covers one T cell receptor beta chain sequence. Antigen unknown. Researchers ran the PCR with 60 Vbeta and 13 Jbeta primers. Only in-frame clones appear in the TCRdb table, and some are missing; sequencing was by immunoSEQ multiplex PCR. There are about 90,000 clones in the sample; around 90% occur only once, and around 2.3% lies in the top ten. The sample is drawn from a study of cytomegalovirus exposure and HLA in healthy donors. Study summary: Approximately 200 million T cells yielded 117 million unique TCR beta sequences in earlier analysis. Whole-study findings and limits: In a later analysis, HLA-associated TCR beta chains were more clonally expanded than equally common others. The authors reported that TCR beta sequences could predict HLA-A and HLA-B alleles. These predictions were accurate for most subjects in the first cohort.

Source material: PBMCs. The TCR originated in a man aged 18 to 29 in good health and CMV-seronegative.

CDR3 protein: CASSPLNQRGSTEAFF. CDR3 nucleotide sequence: TGTGCCAGCAGTCCGCTCAACCAGAGGGGGTCCACTGAAGCTTTCTTT. This chain uses TRBV5-4 with TRBJ1-1, with a weak D call TRBD1 (6 bases). CDR3 length: 16 amino acids. Germline V gene sequence: CDR1 SGHNT, CDR2 YYREEE (reference sequence). Trimming took 5 bases from V and 4 from J, leaving 21 bases between them.